The TCR beta chain described here comes from a study of PD-1 blockade in mismatch repair-deficient tumors. Overall study: Enrolled about 2013-2016, patients had progressing, pretreated mismatch repair-deficient cancers of about a dozen types.

With regard to this clone: What it binds is not known. The sample contains more than one DNA sequence encoding this CDR3.

Every patient had mismatch repair deficiency by PCR or immunohistochemistry. Three pembrolizumab responders had their TCRs sequenced. Germline lookup yields CDR1 MNHEY and CDR2 SMNVEV (reference sequence). V lost 5 bases to trimming and J lost 7 bases; unmatched junction nucleotides: 4. CDR3 length: 13 amino acids. The protocol was immunoSEQ multiplex PCR, while the TCRdb copy is restricted to in-frame clones and leaves out a portion. Altogether 120,000 or so clones are present, about 90% being singletons, with the ten largest covering over 9.5%. Study-wide findings and caveats: Rapid post-treatment expansion, then contraction, generally preceding radiologic response, marked tumor-resident clones.

The sample was peripheral blood, taken just over 70 weeks after starting pembrolizumab. The rearrangement links TRBV27 to TRBJ2-7; 11 bases match TRBD1. The receptor comes from an adult with mismatch repair-deficient cancer. CDR3 bases: TGTGCCAGCAGTCTGGGACAGGGGGGTGAGCAGTACTTC. Its protein is CASSLGQGGEQYF.